This T cell receptor (beta chain) was documented in a study of T cell responses to AZD1222 COVID-19 vaccine. Measured with immunoSEQ multiplex PCR; TCRdb has only the in-frame clones, and not every one. The data contain some 150,000 clones, roughly 90% of them singletons. Germline V gene data show CDR1 as SGHKS and CDR2 as YYEKEE (reference sequence). The ends were cut back, 3 bases at V and 1 base at J, with 8 bases in the middle. The CDR3 is 14 amino acids. This chain uses TRBV5-5 with TRBJ1-5; the D gene is possibly TRBD1 (5 bases). The sample in question was peripheral blood, obtained 28 days after the second AZD1222 dose. The source of this sequence is an adult who received the AZD1222 COVID-19 vaccine. CDR3 in DNA: TGTGCCAGCAGCTACCGGGACAGCAATCAGCCCCAGCATTTT. Translation: CASSYRDSNQPQHF. The complete variable domain, with remaining parts taken from reference TRBV5-5 and TRBJ1-5, reads DAGVTQSPTHLIKTRGQQVTLRCSPISGHKSVSWYQQVLGQGPQFIFQYYEKEERGRGNFPDRFSARQFPNYSSELNVNALLLGDSALYLCASSYRDSNQPQHFGDGTRLSIL.